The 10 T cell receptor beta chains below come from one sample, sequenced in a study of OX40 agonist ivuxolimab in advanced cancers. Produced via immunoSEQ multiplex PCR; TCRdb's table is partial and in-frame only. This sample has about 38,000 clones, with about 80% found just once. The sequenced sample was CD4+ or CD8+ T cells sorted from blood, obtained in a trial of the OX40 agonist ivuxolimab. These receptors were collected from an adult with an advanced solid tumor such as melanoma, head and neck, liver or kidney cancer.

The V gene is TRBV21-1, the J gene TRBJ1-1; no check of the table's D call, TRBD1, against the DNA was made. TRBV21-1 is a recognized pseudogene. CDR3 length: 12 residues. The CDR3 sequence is CASSITGAEAFF. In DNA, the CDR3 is TGTGCCAGCAGCATTACAGGGGCTGAAGCTTTCTTT.

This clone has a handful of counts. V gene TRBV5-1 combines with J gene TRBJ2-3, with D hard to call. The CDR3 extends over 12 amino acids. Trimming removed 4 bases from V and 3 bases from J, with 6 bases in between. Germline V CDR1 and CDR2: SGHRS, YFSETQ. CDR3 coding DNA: TGCGCCAGCAGCCAAGAGACAGATACGCAGTATTTT. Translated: CASSQETDTQYF.

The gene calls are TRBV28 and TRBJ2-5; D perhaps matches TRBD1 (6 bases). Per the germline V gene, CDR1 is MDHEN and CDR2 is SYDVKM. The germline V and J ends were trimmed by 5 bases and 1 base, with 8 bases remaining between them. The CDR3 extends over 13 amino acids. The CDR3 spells CASSKGGQETQYF. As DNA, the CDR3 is TGTGCCAGCAGTAAAGGGGGCCAAGAGACCCAGTACTTC. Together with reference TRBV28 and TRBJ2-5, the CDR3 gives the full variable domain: DVKVTQSSRYLVKRTGEKVFLECVQDMDHENMFWYRQDPGLGLRLIYFSYDVKMKEKGDIPEGYSVSREKKERFSLILESASTNQTSMYLCASSKGGQETQYFGPGTRLLVL.

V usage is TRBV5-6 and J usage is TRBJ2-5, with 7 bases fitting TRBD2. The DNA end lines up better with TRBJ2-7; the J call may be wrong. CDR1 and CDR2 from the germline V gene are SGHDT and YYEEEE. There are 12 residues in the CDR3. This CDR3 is CASSFGLVEQYF. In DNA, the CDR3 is TGTGCCAGCAGCTTCGGACTAGTCGAGCAGTACTTC.

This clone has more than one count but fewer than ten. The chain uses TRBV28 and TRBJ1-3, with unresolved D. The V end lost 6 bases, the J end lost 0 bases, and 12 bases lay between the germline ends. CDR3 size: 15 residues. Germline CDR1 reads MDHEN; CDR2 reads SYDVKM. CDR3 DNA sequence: TGTGCCAGCAGGCTTGTTGGGTTCTCTGGAAACACCATATATTTT. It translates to CASRLVGFSGNTIYF.

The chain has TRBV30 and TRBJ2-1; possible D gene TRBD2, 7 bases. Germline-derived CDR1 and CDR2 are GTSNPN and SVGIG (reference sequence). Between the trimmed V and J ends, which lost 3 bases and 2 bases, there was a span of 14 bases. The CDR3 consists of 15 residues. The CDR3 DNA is TGTGCCTGGAGATCCAGCGGGACACCCTACAATGAGCAGTTCTTC. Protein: CAWRSSGTPYNEQFF.

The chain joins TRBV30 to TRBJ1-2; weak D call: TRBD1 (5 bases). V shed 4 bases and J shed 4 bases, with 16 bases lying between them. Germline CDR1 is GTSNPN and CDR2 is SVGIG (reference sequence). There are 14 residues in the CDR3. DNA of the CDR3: TGTGCCTGGAACGGGGTGGGGCAGAGCTATGGCTACACCTTC. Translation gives CAWNGVGQSYGYTF.

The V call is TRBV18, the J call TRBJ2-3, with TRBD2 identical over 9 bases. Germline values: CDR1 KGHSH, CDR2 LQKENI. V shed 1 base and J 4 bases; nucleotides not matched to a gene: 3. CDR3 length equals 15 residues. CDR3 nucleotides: TGTGCCAGCTCACCACTAGCGGGAGTTCCAGATACGCAGTATTTT. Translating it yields CASSPLAGVPDTQYF.

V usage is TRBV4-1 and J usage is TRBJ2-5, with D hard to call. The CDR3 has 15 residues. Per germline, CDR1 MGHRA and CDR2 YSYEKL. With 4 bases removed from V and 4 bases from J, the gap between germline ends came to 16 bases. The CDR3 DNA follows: TGCGCCAGCAGCCTCGGGCCCCAGAGAGGAGAGACCCAGTACTTC. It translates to CASSLGPQRGETQYF.

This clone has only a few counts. CDR3 loop: CASSPGQGQYF. The CDR3 DNA is TGTGCCAGCAGCCCCGGACAGGGGCAGTACTTC. This sequence joins TRBV7-9 and TRBJ2-7, with 8 bases fitting TRBD1. The CDR3 covers 11 residues. Germline V gene data show CDR1 as SEHNR and CDR2 as FQNEAQ (reference sequence). V was pared by 5 bases and J by 9 bases, with 3 bases of the junction left unmatched.